The 13 T cell receptor beta chains below come from one sample, sequenced in a study of T cell responses to AZD1222 COVID-19 vaccine. Libraries were prepared by immunoSEQ multiplex PCR; TCRdb keeps only in-frame clonotypes and omits some of them. In the table there are 180,000 or so clones, approximately 91% of which are singletons. Specimen: peripheral blood, collected 28 days after the second AZD1222 dose. The receptors stem from an adult who received the AZD1222 COVID-19 vaccine.

Here the CDR3 DNA reads TGCAGCGTTGGGACGGACAGCCATGAAAAACTGTTTTTT. Translating it yields CSVGTDSHEKLFF. The rearrangement uses TRBV29-1 and TRBJ1-4, with D possibly being TRBD1 (6 bases). This CDR3 has 13 residues. Germline V lookup: CDR1 SQVTM, CDR2 ANQGSEA. V was shortened by 4 bases and J by 6 bases, with 12 bases between the two germline ends.

CDR3 in amino acids: CSVRRGAVNNEQFF. CDR3 nucleotide sequence: TGCAGCGTCCGGCGGGGGGCGGTGAACAATGAGCAGTTCTTC. The chain is built from TRBV29-1 and TRBJ2-1; 8 bases line up with TRBD2. Looked up from germline, CDR1 is SQVTM and CDR2 is ANQGSEA. This CDR3 spans 14 amino acids. The V gene end was trimmed by 6 bases and the J gene end by 5 bases; junction bases not matched to a gene: 9.

This chain joins TRBV7-9 and TRBJ2-6; D unclear. Germline CDR1 SEHNR, CDR2 FQNEAQ (reference sequence). The CDR3 is 14 residues long. V was shortened by 5 bases and J by 1 base, with 6 bases between the two germline ends. CDR3 DNA: TGTGCCAGCAGCGCCCTATCTGGGGCCAACGTCCTGACTTTC. Its translation: CASSALSGANVLTF.

The genes are TRBV5-1 and TRBJ1-2; D is perhaps TRBD1 (5 bases). Germline CDR1 and CDR2: SGHRS and YFSETQ. This CDR3 has 13 amino acids. V lost 1 base and J lost 6, with 10 bases in between. The CDR3 loop is CASSLFAGNGYTF. The CDR3 nucleotides read TGCGCCAGCAGCTTGTTCGCAGGGAATGGCTACACCTTC.

This clone was found a few times. In the same sample, other DNA sequences code for this CDR3. The genes are TRBV9 and TRBJ2-1; D is unresolved. The CDR3 runs 12 residues. Germline V gene lookup returns CDR1 SGDLS and CDR2 YYNGEE. V dropped 0 bases and J dropped 3 bases, with 1 base sitting between them. The chain's CDR3 is CASSVGYNEQFF. The CDR3 bases are TGTGCCAGCAGCGTAGGCTACAATGAGCAGTTCTTC.

The chain uses TRBV5-1 and TRBJ2-7, with unresolved D. V was cut by 3 bases and J by 3 bases, with 7 bases left in between. This CDR3 has 12 amino acids. In germline, CDR1 is SGHRS, CDR2 YFSETQ. The CDR3 region is CASSSEFYEQYF. The CDR3 nucleotides are TGCGCCAGCAGCTCCGAGTTCTACGAGCAGTACTTC.

The genes are TRBV28 and TRBJ1-2, with no clear D. V was clipped by 4 bases and J by 8 bases, with 14 bases between them. The CDR3 consists of 13 residues. The germline CDR1 and CDR2 sequences are MDHEN and SYDVKM. The CDR3: CASSSSPVSGYTF. CDR3 bases: TGTGCCAGCAGTTCCTCACCTGTATCCGGCTACACCTTC.

This clone was found a few times. The chain uses TRBV19 and TRBJ2-1; no firm D call. This CDR3 contains 10 residues. Germline CDR1 is LNHDA and CDR2 is SQIVND (reference sequence). V was trimmed by 5 bases and J by 10 bases, leaving 6 bases between them. The CDR3 nucleotides read TGTGCCAGTAGTTCCAGGGAGCAGTTCTTC. This codes for CASSSREQFF. The whole variable domain, remainder taken from reference TRBV19 and TRBJ2-1, is DGGITQSPKYLFRKEGQNVTLSCEQNLNHDAMYWYRQDPGQGLRLIYYSQIVNDFQKGDIAEGYSVSREKKESFPLTVTSAQKNPTAFYLCASSSREQFFGPGTRLTVL.

The sample holds a few counts of this clone. This rearrangement joins TRBV2 to TRBJ1-2; tentatively, D is TRBD1 (5 bases). Germline V gene data show CDR1 as SNHLY and CDR2 as FYNNEI. V was clipped by 1 base and J by 3 bases, with 21 bases between them. The CDR3 sequence is 18 residues long. The CDR3 region has the DNA TGTGCCAGCAGTGAAGTCGCGAGACCTAAACAGGCCGACTATGGCTACACCTTC. Its protein is CASSEVARPKQADYGYTF.

The V and J genes are TRBV6-2 or TRBV6-3 and TRBJ2-1; D could derive from TRBD1 or TRBD2 (7 bases each). Germline assignment: CDR1 MNHEY and CDR2 SVGEGT. Trimming took off 2 bases at V and 6 bases at J, with 14 bases between the two ends. The CDR3 totals 15 residues. CDR3 coding DNA: TGTGCCAGCAGTTACCCCCAGGGGGGGGGCAATGAGCAGTTCTTC. Its protein product is CASSYPQGGGNEQFF.

The rearrangement links TRBV7-2 to TRBJ2-3; TRBD1 matches 10 bases. CDR1 and CDR2 (germline): SGHTA, FQGNSA. The CDR3 loop spans 16 amino acids. V lost 0 bases to trimming and J lost 2 bases; unmatched junction nucleotides: 2. The CDR3 here is CASSLAGQGITDTQYF. As DNA, the CDR3 is TGTGCCAGCAGCTTAGCGGGACAGGGGATCACAGATACGCAGTATTTT.

The chain uses TRBV2 and TRBJ2-5, with 8 nucleotides matching TRBD2. This CDR3 region has 14 residues. Germline CDR1 SNHLY, CDR2 FYNNEI. V lost 1 base to trimming and J lost 5 bases; unmatched junction nucleotides: 3. The CDR3 is CASSEVGLAETQYF. The CDR3 nucleotides read TGTGCCAGCAGTGAAGTAGGACTAGCCGAGACCCAGTACTTC.

The V gene is TRBV7-2, the J gene TRBJ2-1, with D possibly TRBD2 on 7 matching bases. CDR1 is SGHTA and CDR2 is FQGNSA in the germline V gene. Trimming pared 6 bases from V and 10 bases from J, leaving 22 bases between. This CDR3 spans 15 amino acids. This CDR3 reads CASREIVTGGDEQFF. The CDR3 nucleotides read TGTGCCAGCAGGGAAATAGTGACGGGGGGCGACGAGCAGTTCTTC.